This T cell receptor beta chain appears in the sequencing data of a study of blood T cell repertoires in COVID-19. Assay used: immunoSEQ multiplex PCR; TCRdb lists only in-frame clones, some missing. This sample has roughly 140,000 clones, with approximately 83% found just once. One Seattle source followed patients from active infection through their disease course. The sequenced sample was peripheral blood. The clonotype comes from a woman aged 60 to 75 with COVID-19, enrolled during active disease.

Here the CDR3 reads CASSPGQNYGYTF. CDR3 DNA sequence: TGTGCCAGCAGCCCGGGACAGAACTATGGCTACACCTTC. The V and J genes are TRBV7-9 and TRBJ1-2, with 7 bases fitting TRBD1. CDR1 and CDR2 (germline): SEHNR, FQNEAQ (reference sequence). Trimming at V came to 5 bases and at J to 2 bases, leaving 2 bases not matched to a gene. The CDR3 sequence is 13 residues long. The full variable domain, rest sourced from reference TRBV7-9 and TRBJ1-2, is DTGVSQNPRHKITKRGQNVTFRCDPISEHNRLYWYRQTLGQGPEFLTYFQNEAQLEKSRLLSDRFSAERPKGSFSTLEIQRTEQGDSAMYLCASSPGQNYGYTFGSGTRLTVV.